The T cell receptor (beta chain) described here comes from a study of blood T cell repertoires in COVID-19 (TCRdb year 2020). Regarding the research as a whole: Collaborator samples came from the United States, Italy and Spain and covered acute and convalescent phases of COVID-19. The prospective study material was composed of cDNA or gDNA derived from T cells, B-cell-depleted T cells, or PBMCs. Where HLA class I and class II types were available, the types were taken from metadata supplied by the sample provider, not from assay-based typing. Subjects who had been exposed to COVID-19, were actively infected with it, or had recovered from it provided the deeply sampled blood TCRbeta repertoires that made up the dataset. Sample metadata almost always included a de-identified subject ID, COVID-19 status, age in years and sex. Samples came from the ongoing ImmuneRACE study (first 160 participants) plus 1,254 subjects from 6 global collaborators. The repertoires were released in a freely available public database intended as a resource for research on the immune response to SARS-CoV-2.

A remark on this clone: Which antigen it targets is not known. Nothing much larger sits one base from this clone, and base qualities are not available.

In the germline V gene, CDR1 corresponds to SNHLY and CDR2 to FYNNEI. The CDR3 has 12 amino acids, counting the end cysteine and phenylalanine. The sequence is cut down to CDR3 DNA, 36 bases in frame from base 1. The trim is 9 bases for V and 5 bases for J, with a gap of 13 bases between the germline ends. The immunoSEQ Assay, a bias-controlled multiplex PCR, was used to amplify TCRbeta CDR3 regions from genomic DNA. As for how the authors treated the data: Nucleated cell counts per sample were estimated from amplification of reference gene primers within the assay. To quantify the absolute abundance of each unique TCRbeta CDR3 rearrangement, sequence reads were collapsed and filtered. Productive Simpson clonality was computed per sample as the square root of Simpson's diversity index over productive rearrangements. This immuneACCESS table, as held by TCRdb, lists in-frame sequences with V and J called but not all clones. Of the missing ones, under half trace to an unresolved V gene in checked studies; the others have no known cause. V and J calls and clone size are given by that table; D and trimming were obtained from the DNA. Within this sample are about 140,000 clones, with more than 65% of them counted one time only. The ten largest account for about 10% of the sample.

The paper as a whole reports these results and caveats: The amount of clinical and demographic metadata varied by source and participant and was provided uncurated.

Whole blood was collected in K2EDTA tubes by collaborating institutions according to the institutions' own protocols. For TCRbeta analysis, collaborator samples were shipped as frozen whole blood, as isolated PBMCs, or as DNA extracted from either sample type. This sequence uses TRBV2 and TRBJ2-5; TRBD2 is a weak D gene call, 6 bases matching. Material for sequencing was peripheral blood. The TCR sequence derives from a man between 60 and 75 years old with active or convalescent COVID-19. The nucleotide sequence reads TGTGCCAGTAAGGAGGGGAGGGAGACCCAGTACTTC. It encodes CASKEGRETQYF.